This entry features one T cell receptor beta chain sequence. CDR1 and CDR2 (germline): SEHNR, FQNEAQ (reference sequence). Trimming at V came to 0 bases and at J to 2 bases, leaving 7 bases not matched to a gene. This CDR3 spans 16 amino acids. The data belong to a study of blood T cell repertoires in COVID-19. Profiling relied on immunoSEQ multiplex PCR, and the TCRdb table lists in-frame clones only, not all of them. The table lists approximately 330,000 clones, 65% to 90% of them singletons, with approximately 4.6% in the top ten. This TCR derives from a woman in her 40s with acute COVID-19. The V gene is TRBV7-9, the J gene TRBJ2-7; 7 nucleotides agree with TRBD1. The sequenced sample was PBMCs or T cells enriched from blood (not recorded which). The CDR3 is CASSLAVTGTPYEQYF. CDR3 bases: TGTGCCAGCAGCTTAGCTGTGACAGGGACCCCCTACGAGCAGTACTTC.